The sequence of this T cell receptor (beta chain) was determined in a study of breast tumors, draining lymph nodes, adjacent tissues. In its sample, this clonotype was seen once. The CDR3 length is 16 residues. The V gene's germline CDR1 is SGDLS and CDR2 YYNGEE. Trimming pared 3 bases from V and 2 bases from J, leaving 17 bases between. TCRdb fed the multiplex PCR reads into MiXCR, producing one record per CDR3 protein. This sample has approximately 6,900 distinct CDR3 sequences, with approximately 42% found just once. Sequencing input: tumor-adjacent breast tissue. The receptor was derived from a female donor with breast cancer. Some clones in this sample may be carry-over from other donors' samples. The chain uses TRBV9 and TRBJ1-2; tentatively, D is TRBD1 (5 bases). The CDR3 DNA sequence: TGTGCCAGCAGCGGGCTTGGGGTCGCAGGGAACTATGGCTACACCTTC. Its translation: CASSGLGVAGNYGYTF.